These 18 T cell receptor beta chains share one sample of origin, sequenced in a study of T cells in Graves' hyperthyroidism and ophthalmopathy. Amplification yielded TCR beta CDR3 regions, with RNA transcripts as the source. A first-round RT-PCR of the TCR CDR3 used the HTBI primer set. MiXCR, run by TCRdb on the multiplex PCR reads, gives a single entry per CDR3 protein. Found here are over 650,000 distinct CDR3 sequences, less than 20% of them singletons; the top ten hold roughly 8%. Specimen: blood. The receptor source for this set is a man aged 18 to 29 with Graves' hyperthyroidism.

The rearrangement uses TRBV5-1 and TRBJ2-1, with 13 positions matching TRBD2. This CDR3 contains 16 residues. The V and J ends lost 0 bases and 7 bases, in that order; junction bases with no gene match: 4. Germline CDR1 reads SGHRS; CDR2 reads YFSETQ. The CDR3 here is CASSLAVLAGGNEQFF. CDR3 coding DNA: TGCGCCAGCAGCTTGGCCGTACTAGCGGGGGGGAATGAGCAGTTCTTC. Complete variable domain (other parts from reference TRBV5-1 and TRBJ2-1): KAGVTQTPRYLIKTRGQQVTLSCSPISGHRSVSWYQQTPGQGLQFLFEYFSETQRNKGNFPGRFSGRQFSNSRSEMNVSTLELGDSALYLCASSLAVLAGGNEQFFGPGTRLTVL.

Regarding this clonotype: A much larger clone is a single base away; this may be a read error. The chain recombines TRBV6-5 with TRBJ2-7, with 8 bases identical to TRBD2. The trim removed 2 bases at V and 2 bases at J, leaving 8 bases unmatched. This CDR3 is 16 amino acids long. CDR1 is MNHEY and CDR2 is SVGAGI in the germline V gene. In DNA form, the CDR3 reads TGTGCCAGCAGTTACGACCAGCGGGGGAGCCCCTACGAGCAGTACTTC. It specifies CASSYDQRGSPYEQYF.

In the case of this clonotype: A much larger clone differs by one base, so this may be a read error. CDR3 nucleotides: TGTGCCAGCAGCATACTAGAGTACAATGAGCAGTACTTC. It encodes CASSILEYNEQYF. The genes are TRBV6-2 or TRBV6-3 and TRBJ2-1; tentative D call: TRBD2 (5 bases). Gene TRBJ2-7 matches the end of the DNA better, so the J call may be wrong. CDR3 size: 13 residues. Per the germline V gene, CDR1 is MNHEY and CDR2 is SVGEGT.

V and J are TRBV27 and TRBJ2-6; D is undetermined. Between the trimmed V and J ends, which lost 6 bases and 0 bases, there was a span of 6 bases. The CDR3 has 14 amino acids. Germline values: CDR1 MNHEY, CDR2 SMNVEV (reference sequence). CDR3 nucleotide sequence: TGTGCCAGCAGCACGAGCTCTGGGGCCAACGTCCTGACTTTC. It encodes CASSTSSGANVLTF.

This clonotype was recorded a few times. The chain recombines TRBV9 with TRBJ2-1; the match to TRBD1 covers 7 bases. The CDR3 has 16 amino acids. CDR1 and CDR2 from the germline V gene are SGDLS and YYNGEE. Unmatched junction bases numbered 10, after V lost 3 bases and J lost 4 bases. The CDR3 loop is CASSEGQLSAYNEQFF. The CDR3 nucleotides are TGTGCCAGCAGCGAGGGACAGCTCTCAGCATACAATGAGCAGTTCTTC.

A few counts support this clonotype. The chain couples TRBV14 to TRBJ1-1; D is undetermined. The CDR3 runs to 14 residues. CDR1 and CDR2 from the germline V gene are SGHDN and FVKESK. V dropped 5 bases and J dropped 0 bases, with 10 bases sitting between them. CDR3 sequence reads: CASSEGTMNTEAFF. CDR3 sequence (DNA): TGTGCCAGCAGCGAAGGCACCATGAACACTGAAGCTTTCTTT.

The V gene is TRBV7-3, the J gene TRBJ2-2; D gene uncertain. CDR1 and CDR2 from the germline V gene are SGHTA and FQGTGA. Trimming pared 0 bases from V and 5 bases from J, leaving 7 bases between. This CDR3 has 14 residues. CDR3 sequence (DNA): TGTGCCAGCAGCTTAACGAAGGCGACCGGGGAGCTGTTTTTT. Amino acids: CASSLTKATGELFF.

The chain employs TRBV7-9 and TRBJ2-7, with 8 bases fitting TRBD2. J was trimmed by 5 bases and V by 7 bases; bases with no gene match: 10. Germline V gene data show CDR1 as SEHNR and CDR2 as FQNEAQ (reference sequence). The CDR3 has 14 amino acids. This chain's CDR3 is CASTLRRGADEQYF. The CDR3 nucleotides are TGTGCCAGCACCTTGAGGCGGGGGGCAGACGAGCAGTACTTC.

This clonotype was counted a few times. V and J are TRBV24-1 and TRBJ2-3; D might be TRBD1 (6 bases). This CDR3 is 18 amino acids long. The V end was cut by 1 base, the J end by 3 bases, with 19 bases between. Germline V CDR1 and CDR2: KGHDR, SFDVKD. CDR3 nucleotides: TGTGCCACCAGTGATTTCCCTGCAGGCGGCAGGGGAACAGATACGCAGTATTTT. Translated: CATSDFPAGGRGTDTQYF.

This clonotype occurred many times. The chain is built from TRBV29-1 and TRBJ2-7; no reliable D call. Germline V gene sequence: CDR1 SQVTM, CDR2 ANQGSEA. This CDR3 has 13 amino acids. V lost 3 bases and J 3 bases, leaving 12 bases between the germline ends. This chain's CDR3 is CSVELGFNYEQYF. CDR3 DNA: TGCAGCGTTGAGCTCGGATTCAACTACGAGCAGTACTTC.

A few counts support this clonotype. The chain joins TRBV28 to TRBJ1-1; TRBD1 agrees at 7 bases. From germline, CDR1 is MDHEN and CDR2 SYDVKM. The CDR3 extends over 15 amino acids. The junction had 3 bases not matched to a gene; V was cut back by 2 bases and J by 0 bases. The CDR3: CASSLTGAMNTEAFF. CDR3 coding DNA: TGTGCCAGCAGTTTAACAGGGGCGATGAACACTGAAGCTTTCTTT.

Many counts were recorded for this clonotype. The chain couples TRBV20-1 to TRBJ2-5; no reliable D call. Germline V CDR1 and CDR2: DFQATT, SNEGSKA (reference sequence). Trimming cost V 6 bases and J 1 base, with 12 bases left between them. The CDR3 runs to 13 residues. CDR3 residues: CSATRTIQETQYF. CDR3 nucleotides: TGCAGTGCGACCAGGACGATCCAAGAGACCCAGTACTTC.

The genes are TRBV6-2 or TRBV6-3 and TRBJ1-1; 10 nucleotides agree with TRBD1. This CDR3 spans 18 amino acids. Losses at the gene ends were 4 bases for V and 1 base for J; bases not matched to a gene: 12. Germline V lookup: CDR1 MNHEY, CDR2 SVGEGT. CDR3 sequence: CASSSQTGGRPKNTEAFF. The CDR3 nucleotides read TGTGCCAGCAGTTCCCAGACAGGGGGCCGACCCAAGAACACTGAAGCTTTCTTT.

This clonotype was seen more than once but under ten times. This chain links TRBV30 with TRBJ2-2; 7 nucleotides align to TRBD1. V shed 5 bases, J shed 7 bases, and the junction held 13 bases outside the gene matches. Germline loops: CDR1 GTSNPN, CDR2 SVGIG (reference sequence). The CDR3 is made up of 15 amino acids. The CDR3 nucleotides are TGTGCCTGGTTACGCTTGACAGGGACGGACGGGGAGCTGTTTTTT. Its protein is CAWLRLTGTDGELFF.

This clonotype was observed many times. This chain joins TRBV28 and TRBJ2-3; 7 positions match TRBD2. Germline V gives CDR1 MDHEN, CDR2 SYDVKM. The CDR3 totals 15 residues. Trimming cost V 7 bases and J 0 bases; bases outside gene matches: 7. The CDR3 is CASTASGISTDTQYF. DNA of the CDR3: TGTGCCAGCACAGCTAGCGGAATAAGCACAGATACGCAGTATTTT.

Only a few counts were recorded for this clonotype. The rearrangement uses TRBV29-1 and TRBJ1-2; a possible D gene is TRBD1 (5 bases). The V gene's germline CDR1 is SQVTM and CDR2 ANQGSEA. CDR3 length: 15 residues. Trimming removed 6 bases at V and 7 bases at J, with 24 bases between. This CDR3 is CSVLGTAGLSGGYTF. CDR3 nucleotide sequence: TGCAGCGTGCTCGGGACGGCTGGTCTATCGGGTGGCTACACCTTC.

This clonotype occurred a few times. V is TRBV11-2 and J is TRBJ2-2; possible D gene TRBD2, 6 bases. Germline values: CDR1 SGHAT, CDR2 FQNNGV. Trimming removed 8 bases at V and 7 bases at J, with 17 bases between. CDR3 length equals 14 residues. CDR3 nucleotides: TGTGCCAGCTGTCCAACTAGCCTAGACGGGGAGCTGTTTTTT. The encoded protein is CASCPTSLDGELFF.

The V and J genes are TRBV20-1 and TRBJ2-3, with D uncertain. The CDR3 contains 12 residues. V was shortened by 0 bases and J by 8 bases, with 9 bases between the two germline ends. The germline gives CDR1 DFQATT, CDR2 SNEGSKA (reference sequence). The CDR3 DNA follows: TGCAGTGCTAGAGATCCAGTGGGTACGCAGTATTTT. The encoded protein is CSARDPVGTQYF.